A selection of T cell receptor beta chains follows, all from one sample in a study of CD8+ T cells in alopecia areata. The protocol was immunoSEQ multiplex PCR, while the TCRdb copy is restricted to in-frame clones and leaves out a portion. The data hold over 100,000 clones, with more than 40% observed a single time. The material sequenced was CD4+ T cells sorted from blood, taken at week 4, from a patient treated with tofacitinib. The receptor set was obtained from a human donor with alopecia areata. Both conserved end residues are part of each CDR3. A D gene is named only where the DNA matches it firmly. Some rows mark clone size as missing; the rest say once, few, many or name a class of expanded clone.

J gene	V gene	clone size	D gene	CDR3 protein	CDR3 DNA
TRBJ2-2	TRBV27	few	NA	CASWGNTGELFF	TGTGCCAGCTGGGGGAACACCGGGGAGCTGTTTTTT
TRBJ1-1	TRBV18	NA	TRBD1	CASSPILDRVSTEAFF	TGTGCCAGCTCACCTATATTGGACAGGGTTAGCACTGAAGCTTTCTTT
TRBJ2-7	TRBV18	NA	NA	CASSPSPLGEYEQYF	TGTGCCAGCTCACCAAGTCCGCTAGGGGAGTACGAGCAGTACTTC
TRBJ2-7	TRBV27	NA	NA	CASSSLGGQAYEQYF	TGTGCCAGCAGTTCCCTAGGGGGGCAGGCCTACGAGCAGTACTTC
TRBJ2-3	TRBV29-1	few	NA	CSVGNDRPPGTQYF	TGCAGCGTGGGGAACGACAGGCCCCCAGGTACGCAGTATTTT
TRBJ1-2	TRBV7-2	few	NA	CASSSRRDTRSNYGYTF	TGTGCCAGCAGCTCCCGTCGGGACACCAGATCTAACTATGGCTACACCTTC
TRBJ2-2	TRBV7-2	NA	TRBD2	CASSPRATSGRVNTGELFF	TGTGCCAGCAGCCCGAGAGCCACTAGCGGGAGAGTGAACACCGGGGAGCTGTTTTTT
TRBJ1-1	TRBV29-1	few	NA	CSVDKVNTEAFF	TGCAGCGTTGATAAGGTGAACACTGAAGCTTTCTTT
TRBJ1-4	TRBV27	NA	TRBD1	CASSLGQGEKLFF	TGTGCCAGCAGTTTGGGACAGGGTGAAAAACTGTTTTTT
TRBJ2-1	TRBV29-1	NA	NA	CSVVAFYNEQFF	TGCAGCGTTGTTGCATTTTACAATGAGCAGTTCTTC
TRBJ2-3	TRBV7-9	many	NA	CASSLAGPSTDTQYF	TGTGCCAGCAGCTTGGCAGGGCCAAGCACAGATACGCAGTATTTT
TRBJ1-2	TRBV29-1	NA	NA	CSVRPSYGYTF	TGCAGCGTTAGGCCCTCCTATGGCTACACCTTC
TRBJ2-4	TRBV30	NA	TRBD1	CAWSQWTGSLGGAKNIQYF	TGTGCCTGGAGTCAATGGACAGGGAGTCTGGGGGGAGCCAAAAACATTCAGTACTTC
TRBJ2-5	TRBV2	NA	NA	CASERQVRETQYF	TGTGCCAGCGAGAGACAGGTCCGAGAGACCCAGTACTTC
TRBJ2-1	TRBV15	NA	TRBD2	CATSRGASGVHNEQFF	TGTGCCACCAGCAGAGGGGCTAGCGGGGTACACAATGAGCAGTTCTTC
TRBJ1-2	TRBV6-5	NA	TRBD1	CASSNPGQGGDTF	TGTGCCAGCAGTAACCCGGGACAGGGAGGAGACACCTTC
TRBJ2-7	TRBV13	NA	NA	CASSRFVGTHTYEQYF	TGTGCCAGCAGCCGGTTCGTGGGGACACATACCTACGAGCAGTACTTC
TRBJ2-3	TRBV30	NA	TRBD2	CAWSAPSGGEYF	TGTGCCTGGAGTGCACCCTCGGGGGGGGAGTATTTT
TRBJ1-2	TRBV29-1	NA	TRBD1	CSVYGQGYGYTF	TGCAGCGTTTATGGACAGGGTTATGGCTACACCTTC
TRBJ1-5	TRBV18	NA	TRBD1	CASSRDSHSNQPQHF	TGTGCCAGCTCACGGGACAGCCATAGCAATCAGCCCCAGCATTTT
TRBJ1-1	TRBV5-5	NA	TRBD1	CASSLSTGVSDTEAFF	TGTGCCAGCAGCTTGTCGACAGGGGTATCGGACACTGAAGCTTTCTTT
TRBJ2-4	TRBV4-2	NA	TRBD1	CASSQEPGQFTHGLAKNIQYF	TGTGCCAGCAGCCAAGAACCGGGACAGTTCACTCATGGATTAGCCAAAAACATTCAGTACTTC
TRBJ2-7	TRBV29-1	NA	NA	CSVENPGVREQYF	TGCAGCGTCGAAAATCCAGGGGTCCGCGAGCAGTACTTC
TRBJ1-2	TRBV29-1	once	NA	CSVGQSGGYTF	TGCAGCGTTGGACAGAGCGGTGGCTACACCTTC
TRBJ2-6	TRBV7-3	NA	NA	CASSLHGSGANVLTF	TGTGCCAGCAGCTTACACGGATCTGGGGCCAACGTCCTGACTTTC
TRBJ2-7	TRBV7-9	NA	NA	CASSGFGYSPSSYEQYF	TGTGCCAGCAGTGGATTCGGGTATTCCCCCTCTTCCTACGAGCAGTACTTC
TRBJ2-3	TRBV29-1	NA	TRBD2	CSAGPAGVTTDTQYF	TGCAGCGCCGGACCGGCGGGAGTTACGACAGATACGCAGTATTTT
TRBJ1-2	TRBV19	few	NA	CASLPPDRPYYGYTF	TGTGCCAGTCTACCTCCGGACAGACCTTACTATGGCTACACCTTC
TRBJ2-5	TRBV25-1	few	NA	CASSEYAGLETQYF	TGTGCCAGCAGTGAATATGCGGGGTTGGAGACCCAGTACTTC
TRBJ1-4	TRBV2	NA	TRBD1	CASSAGQVKILGVFF	TGTGCCAGCAGTGCGGGACAGGTGAAGATTTTGGGGGTGTTTTTT
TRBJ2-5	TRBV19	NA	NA	CASSMRWQETQYF	TGTGCCAGTAGTATGAGGTGGCAAGAGACCCAGTACTTC
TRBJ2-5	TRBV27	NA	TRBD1	CASSLPTGEETQYF	TGTGCCAGCAGTCTACCGACAGGGGAAGAGACCCAGTACTTC
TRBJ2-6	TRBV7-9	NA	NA	CASSLGPAGANVLTF	TGTGCCAGCAGCTTAGGTCCGGCTGGGGCCAACGTCCTGACTTTC
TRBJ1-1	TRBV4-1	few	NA	CASSSKGTVNTEAFF	TGCGCCAGCAGCAGTAAAGGGACCGTGAACACTGAAGCTTTCTTT